These 10 T cell receptor beta chains share one sample of origin, sequenced in a study of T cell repertoires in aging, cancer and after chemotherapy. TRB rearrangements spanning V, D and J were amplified using mixed TRB-A/B primers. TCRdb called the multiplex PCR reads again in MiXCR, with one record for every CDR3 protein. There are approximately 10,000 distinct CDR3 sequences in the sample; roughly 33% occur only once, and roughly 14% lies in the top ten. Amplification of TCR beta used genomic DNA extracted from peripheral blood. The material sequenced was blood. These receptors all stem from a human donor in good health. The donor label of this sample is uncertain.

By frequency in the sample, this clonotype is medium-sized. This chain connects TRBV19 to TRBJ2-7; 12 nucleotides match TRBD1. CDR1 LNHDA and CDR2 SQIVND come from the germline V gene (reference sequence). V lost 3 bases to trimming and J lost 5 bases; unmatched junction nucleotides: 5. This CDR3 contains 15 residues. As DNA, the CDR3 is TGTGCCAGTAGTATGCTGGGACAGGGGGCCGACGAGCAGTACTTC. Its protein is CASSMLGQGADEQYF. Variable domain in full (rest from reference TRBV19 and TRBJ2-7): DGGITQSPKYLFRKEGQNVTLSCEQNLNHDAMYWYRQDPGQGLRLIYYSQIVNDFQKGDIAEGYSVSREKKESFPLTVTSAQKNPTAFYLCASSMLGQGADEQYFGPGTRLTVT.

The chain uses TRBV6-5 and TRBJ1-1; TRBD1 is a possible D gene (6 bases). CDR3 length: 15 residues. V was trimmed by 2 bases and J by 4 bases, leaving 14 bases between them. Germline CDR1 is MNHEY and CDR2 is SVGAGI. The CDR3 sequence: CASSYGGRRVTEAFF. The CDR3 nucleotides are TGTGCCAGCAGTTACGGGGGGCGGAGGGTCACTGAAGCTTTCTTT.

The rearrangement joins TRBV5-1 to TRBJ2-2; 8 nucleotides line up with TRBD1. CDR3 length: 16 amino acids. From germline, CDR1 is SGHRS and CDR2 YFSETQ. Trimming took 1 base from V and 5 from J; bases not matched to a gene: 7. CDR3 region: CASSLRQGIRTGELFF. DNA for the CDR3: TGCGCCAGCAGCTTGCGACAGGGGATAAGGACCGGGGAGCTGTTTTTT. The variable domain in full, completed from reference TRBV5-1 and TRBJ2-2, reads KAGVTQTPRYLIKTRGQQVTLSCSPISGHRSVSWYQQTPGQGLQFLFEYFSETQRNKGNFPGRFSGRQFSNSRSEMNVSTLELGDSALYLCASSLRQGIRTGELFFGEGSRLTVL.

This clonotype was observed a handful of times. The chain employs TRBV5-6 and TRBJ1-6, with TRBD1 matching 8 bases. The CDR3 runs 14 residues. V lost 7 bases to trimming and J lost 8 bases; unmatched junction nucleotides: 8. Looked up from germline, CDR1 is SGHDT and CDR2 is YYEEEE. The CDR3 DNA reads TGTGCCAGCGGGACAGGTGGGGTTGATTCACCCCTCCACTTT. Translated, it gives CASGTGGVDSPLHF.

The rearrangement uses TRBV19 and TRBJ2-4; D is unclear. Looked up from germline, CDR1 is LNHDA and CDR2 is SQIVND (reference sequence). The V gene lost 4 bases and the J gene lost 1 base, with 14 bases spanning the gap. The CDR3 spans 16 residues. The CDR3 DNA sequence: TGTGCCAGTAGTAGCCAAAGGGTTAGGGCCAAAAACATTCAGTACTTC. Translation: CASSSQRVRAKNIQYF.

This chain uses TRBV6-6 with TRBJ1-3; TRBD1 matches at 7 bases. There are 14 residues in the CDR3. Per the germline V gene, CDR1 is MNHNY and CDR2 is SVGAGI (reference sequence). The junction had 4 bases not matched to a gene; V was cut back by 6 bases and J by 2 bases. The CDR3 DNA reads TGTGCCAGCAGAACCACAGGGGCTGGAAACACCATATATTTT. Protein: CASRTTGAGNTIYF.

There are a few counts of this clonotype. The chain recombines TRBV10-3 with TRBJ1-4; D possibly corresponds to TRBD1 (5 bases). In germline, CDR1 is ENHRY, CDR2 SYGVKD. V was trimmed by 4 bases and J by 7 bases, leaving 7 bases between them. The length of the CDR3 is 12 residues. The CDR3 sequence is CAISAGSEKLFF. The CDR3 region has the DNA TGTGCCATCAGTGCAGGGAGTGAAAAACTGTTTTTT.

This clonotype occurred a few times. The J gene is TRBJ2-7, the V gene TRBV6-1; no reliable D call. Germline loops: CDR1 MNHNS, CDR2 SASEGT. This CDR3 is 14 amino acids long. Trimming took 4 bases from V and 7 from J, leaving 17 bases between them. CDR3 amino acids: CASSAQVIYEEQYF. Here the CDR3 DNA reads TGTGCCAGCAGTGCCCAGGTTATCTACGAGGAGCAGTACTTC.

The rearrangement uses TRBV6-1 and TRBJ1-2; D is uncertain. V gave up 5 bases and J gave up 1 base, with 8 bases separating them. The CDR3 contains 13 residues. Germline V gene lookup returns CDR1 MNHNS and CDR2 SASEGT. CDR3 sequence (DNA): TGTGCCAGCAGTTGGACGGGTAACTATGGCTACACCTTC. This codes for CASSWTGNYGYTF.

This clonotype was counted between two and nine times. The chain links TRBV6-1 to TRBJ1-2; D not resolved. CDR1 is MNHNS, CDR2 SASEGT, per germline. The CDR3 is made up of 14 amino acids. V was clipped by 9 bases and J by 1 base, with 15 bases between them. The CDR3 loop reads CASWISGSNYGYTF. Here the CDR3 DNA reads TGTGCCAGTTGGATTTCAGGAAGTAACTATGGCTACACCTTC.